A single sample is the source of the 3 T cell receptor beta chains below, sequenced in a study of T-cell memory formation after mild COVID-19. TCRdb used MiXCR to reprocess the 5' RACE reads, holding one entry per CDR3 protein. The top ten clones hold more than 20% of a sample with some 250,000 distinct CDR3 sequences, approximately 9% of them seen once. What was sequenced was PBMCs or a T cell subset sorted from them (not recorded which). These TCRs come from a man aged 18 to 29 who had mild COVID-19 (a few samples of this study predate the infection). Cell type and time point are not known.

This clonotype appeared many times. DNA of the CDR3: TGTGCCAGCAGCTTTTACACAGATACGCAGTATTTT. This codes for CASSFYTDTQYF. This chain joins TRBV7-2 and TRBJ2-3, with D unclear. The germline gives CDR1 SGHTA, CDR2 FQGNSA. Between the trimmed V and J ends, which lost 3 bases and 2 bases, there was a span of 3 bases. The CDR3 contains 12 residues.

This rearrangement joins TRBV18 to TRBJ1-2; 7 positions agree with TRBD1. Germline trimming cut 3 bases from V and 6 bases from J; bases unmatched to any gene: 10. Germline CDR1 KGHSH, CDR2 LQKENI. There are 15 residues in the CDR3. The CDR3 nucleotides are TGTGCCAGCTCACCCGGGACAGCCCCCGAGGATGGCTACACCTTC. It translates to CASSPGTAPEDGYTF.

Ten or more counts support this clonotype. V gene TRBV7-9 combines with J gene TRBJ2-7; D is possibly TRBD1 or TRBD2 (5 bases each). Per the germline V gene, CDR1 is SEHNR and CDR2 is FQNEAQ (reference sequence). The CDR3 runs 12 residues. Trimming removed 5 bases at V and 6 bases at J, with 11 bases between. DNA for the CDR3: TGTGCCAGCAGCCCGAGGGGCGGCGAGCAGTACTTC. Translating it yields CASSPRGGEQYF.